This T cell receptor (beta chain) is drawn from a study of blood T cell repertoires in COVID-19. Study information: Acute and convalescent COVID-19 samples came from the United States, Italy and Spain. PBMCs, B-cell-depleted T cells, or T cells provided the cDNA or gDNA that made up the material.

CDR3 length equals 14 residues. V shed 6 bases and J 1 base; nucleotides not matched to a gene: 4. Germline V CDR1 and CDR2: SNHLY, FYNNEI. As originally analysed: It was from reference gene primer amplification that nucleated cell counts were estimated. Assay: immunoSEQ multiplex PCR; the TCRdb copy retains only in-frame clones and omits some. Clone size and the V and J calls come from that table; the DNA yielded D and trimming. The sample records around 220,000 clones, approximately 82% being singletons. The sequenced sample consisted of peripheral blood. The sequence was obtained from a woman aged 80 or older with active or convalescent COVID-19. The genes are TRBV2 and TRBJ1-1; 8 bases are a match to TRBD1. As DNA, the CDR3 is TGTGCCAGCAGGACGGACAGGGCGAACACTGAAGCTTTCTTT. Translation gives CASRTDRANTEAFF.